This paragraph reports one T cell receptor (beta chain). V lost 4 bases and J lost 1, with 10 bases in between. There are 14 residues in the CDR3. Per germline, CDR1 SGHAT and CDR2 FQNNGV. The sample comes from a study of blood T cell repertoires in COVID-19. Individuals drawn from under 30 US areas were about 18 to 95 years old. In assigning cohorts, the study relied on participant-reported clinical history. In the authors' methods: Estimation of nucleated cell counts relied on the amplification of reference gene primers. The method was immunoSEQ multiplex PCR; TCRdb's version includes in-frame clones alone and lacks a portion of them. The DNA gave D and trimming, while V, J and clone size come from that table. Of around 360,000 clones listed, about 90% are singletons.

The receptor's source is a woman in her thirties who had recovered from COVID-19. V usage is TRBV11-2 and J usage is TRBJ1-1, with D maybe TRBD1 (5 bases). Input material: PBMCs or T cells enriched from blood (not recorded which). The CDR3 nucleotides read TGTGCCAGCAGCTCGTCGGGGGGGAACACTGAAGCTTTCTTT. Protein product: CASSSSGGNTEAFF. Complete variable domain (other parts from reference TRBV11-2 and TRBJ1-1): EAGVAQSPRYKIIEKRQSVAFWCNPISGHATLYWYQQILGQGPKLLIQFQNNGVVDDSQLPKDRFSAERLKGVDSTLKIQPAKLEDSAVYLCASSSSGGNTEAFFGQGTRLTVV.